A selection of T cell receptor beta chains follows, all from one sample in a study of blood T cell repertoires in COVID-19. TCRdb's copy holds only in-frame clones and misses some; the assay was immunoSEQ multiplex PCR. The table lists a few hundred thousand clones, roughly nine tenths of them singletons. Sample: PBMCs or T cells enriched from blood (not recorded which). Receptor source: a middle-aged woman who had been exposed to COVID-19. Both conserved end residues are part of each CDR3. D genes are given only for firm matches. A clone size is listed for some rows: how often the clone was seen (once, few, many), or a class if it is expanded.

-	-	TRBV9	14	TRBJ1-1	CASSVVGGRTEAFF	TGTGCCAGCAGCGTAGTCGGGGGTCGGACTGAAGCTTTCTTT
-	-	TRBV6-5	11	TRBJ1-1	CASKLLTEAFF	TGTGCCAGCAAACTCCTCACTGAAGCTTTCTTT
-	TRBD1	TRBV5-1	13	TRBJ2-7	CASTGTGIYEQYF	TGCGCCAGCACCGGGACAGGGATTTACGAGCAGTACTTC
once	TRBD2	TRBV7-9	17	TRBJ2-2	CASSLSGARGDTGELFF	TGTGCCAGCAGCTTATCAGGGGCGCGGGGGGACACCGGGGAGCTGTTTTTT
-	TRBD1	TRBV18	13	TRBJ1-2	CASSHGQGGGYTF	TGTGCCAGCTCTCACGGACAGGGGGGTGGCTACACCTTC
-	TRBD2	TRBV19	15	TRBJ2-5	CASTWTSGGGETQYF	TGTGCCAGTACCTGGACTAGCGGGGGGGGAGAGACCCAGTACTTC
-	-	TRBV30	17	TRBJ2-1	CAWSRADKRGTPGEQFF	TGTGCCTGGAGTAGAGCTGATAAGCGCGGGACCCCCGGTGAGCAGTTCTTC
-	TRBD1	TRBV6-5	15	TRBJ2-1	CASSLRQGSYNEQFF	TGTGCCAGCAGCCTCCGACAGGGCTCCTACAATGAGCAGTTCTTC
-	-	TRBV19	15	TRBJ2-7	CASSIKIRGPYEQYF	TGTGCCAGTAGTATCAAGATTAGGGGTCCCTACGAGCAGTACTTC
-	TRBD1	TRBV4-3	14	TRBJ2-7	CASSQEGQGRVQYF	TGCGCCAGCAGCCAAGAGGGACAGGGGAGGGTGCAGTACTTC
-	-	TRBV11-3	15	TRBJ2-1	CASSSQALAHNEQFF	TGTGCCAGCAGCTCCCAAGCCCTAGCGCATAATGAGCAGTTCTTC
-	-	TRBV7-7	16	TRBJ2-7	CASSLGPGTSPYEQYF	TGTGCTAGCAGCTTAGGTCCCGGGACATCTCCCTACGAGCAGTACTTC
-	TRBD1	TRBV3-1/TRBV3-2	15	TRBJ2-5	CASSQSDRAQETQYF	TGTGCCAGCAGCCAATCGGACAGGGCTCAAGAGACCCAGTACTTC
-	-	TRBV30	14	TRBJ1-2	CAWRRIDSYYGYTF	TGTGCCTGGAGGAGGATAGACAGCTACTATGGCTACACCTTC
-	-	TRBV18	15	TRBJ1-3	CASSPELGPGNTIYF	TGTGCCAGCTCACCCGAGTTGGGGCCTGGAAACACCATATATTTT
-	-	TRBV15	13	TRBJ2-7	CATSRDRYREQYF	TGTGCCACCAGCAGAGATCGGTATCGAGAGCAGTACTTC
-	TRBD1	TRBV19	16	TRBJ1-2	CASRNLGTGGNYGYTF	TGTGCCAGTAGAAACCTTGGGACAGGGGGCAACTATGGCTACACCTTC
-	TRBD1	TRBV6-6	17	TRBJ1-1	CASSPRTGGSGNTEAFF	TGTGCCAGCAGTCCACGGACAGGGGGGTCGGGGAACACTGAAGCTTTCTTT
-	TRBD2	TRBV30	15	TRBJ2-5	CAWTAAGGIAETQYF	TGTGCCTGGACCGCCGCGGGAGGGATAGCGGAGACCCAGTACTTC
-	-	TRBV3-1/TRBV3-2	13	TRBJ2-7	CASSRDNSYEQYF	TGTGCCAGCAGCCGGGACAACTCCTACGAGCAGTACTTC
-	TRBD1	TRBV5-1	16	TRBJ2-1	CASSATGTGGGNEQFF	TGCGCCAGCAGCGCCACCGGGACAGGGGGCGGGAATGAGCAGTTCTTC
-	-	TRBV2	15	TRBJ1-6	CASSPRDSYNSPLHF	TGTGCCAGCAGTCCCCGGGACTCCTATAATTCACCCCTCCACTTT
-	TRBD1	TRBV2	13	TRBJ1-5	CASSERQGQPQHF	TGTGCCAGCAGTGAAAGACAGGGACAGCCCCAGCATTTT
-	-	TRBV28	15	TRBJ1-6	CASKGGRDNNSPLHF	TGTGCCAGTAAAGGGGGGAGGGATAATAATTCACCCCTCCACTTT
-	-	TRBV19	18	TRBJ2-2	CASSIGGFEGGGTGELFF	TGTGCCAGTAGTATCGGGGGTTTCGAAGGGGGCGGAACCGGGGAGCTGTTTTTT
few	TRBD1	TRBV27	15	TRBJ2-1	CASSSGQGSYNEQFF	TGTGCCAGCAGTTCGGGACAGGGGTCCTACAATGAGCAGTTCTTC
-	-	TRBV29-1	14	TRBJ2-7	CSVRSGGGTYEQYF	TGCAGCGTTCGGTCTGGTGGGGGGACCTACGAGCAGTACTTC
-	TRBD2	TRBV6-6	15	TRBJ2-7	CASSSTSVTSYEQYF	TGTGCCAGCAGTTCGACTAGCGTAACCTCCTACGAGCAGTACTTC
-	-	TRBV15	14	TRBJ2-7	CATSIGLDSYEQYF	TGTGCCACCAGCATTGGACTCGACTCCTACGAGCAGTACTTC
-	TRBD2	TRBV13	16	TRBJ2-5	CASSARTSGGRETQYF	TGTGCCAGCAGCGCTCGGACTAGCGGGGGGCGGGAGACCCAGTACTTC
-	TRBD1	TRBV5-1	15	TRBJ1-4	CASSLASGGHEKLFF	TGCGCCAGCAGCTTGGCGTCAGGGGGGCATGAAAAACTGTTTTTT
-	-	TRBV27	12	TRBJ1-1	CASSRPNTEAFF	TGTGCCAGCAGTCGTCCGAACACTGAAGCTTTCTTT
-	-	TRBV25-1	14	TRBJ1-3	CASSVGGSGNTIYF	TGTGCCAGCAGTGTGGGAGGGTCTGGAAACACCATATATTTT
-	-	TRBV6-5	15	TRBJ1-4	CASRLGGATNEKLFF	TGTGCCAGCAGGCTAGGGGGGGCCACTAATGAAAAACTGTTTTTT
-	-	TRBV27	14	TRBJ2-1	CASRIRPAYNEQFF	TGTGCCAGCAGAATTCGTCCTGCCTACAATGAGCAGTTCTTC
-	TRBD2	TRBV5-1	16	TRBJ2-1	CASSYYSGGSYNEQFF	TGCGCCAGCAGCTACTATAGCGGGGGGTCCTACAATGAGCAGTTCTTC
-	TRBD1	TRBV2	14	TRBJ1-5	CASSAGQGSQPQHF	TGTGCCAGCAGTGCGGGACAGGGGAGCCAGCCCCAGCATTTT
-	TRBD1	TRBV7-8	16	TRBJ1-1	CASSLAQGQWNTEAFF	TGTGCCAGCAGCTTAGCCCAGGGACAGTGGAACACTGAAGCTTTCTTT
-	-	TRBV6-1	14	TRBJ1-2	CASSELGAYYGYTF	TGTGCCAGCAGTGAACTGGGGGCATACTATGGCTACACCTTC
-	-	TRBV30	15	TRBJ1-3	CAWSETPGSGNTIYF	TGTGCCTGGAGTGAGACCCCGGGCTCTGGAAACACCATATATTTT
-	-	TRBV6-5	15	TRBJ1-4	CASRLRTVTNEKLFF	TGTGCCAGCAGACTAAGGACAGTGACTAATGAAAAACTGTTTTTT
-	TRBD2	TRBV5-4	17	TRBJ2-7	CASSYGTSRLQTYEQYF	TGTGCCAGCAGCTACGGGACTAGCAGACTCCAAACCTACGAGCAGTACTTC
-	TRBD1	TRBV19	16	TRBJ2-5	CASSPGQALYKETQYF	TGTGCCAGTAGCCCCGGACAGGCCCTTTACAAAGAGACCCAGTACTTC
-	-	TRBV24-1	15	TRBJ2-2	CATSDPRGISGELFF	TGTGCCACCAGTGATCCCCGCGGGATATCCGGGGAGCTGTTTTTT
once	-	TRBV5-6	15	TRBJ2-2	CASSPGKRDTGELFF	TGTGCCAGCAGCCCGGGGAAAAGGGACACCGGGGAGCTGTTTTTT
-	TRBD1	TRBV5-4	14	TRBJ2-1	CASSQGAGRNEQFF	TGTGCCAGCAGCCAGGGGGCGGGGAGGAATGAGCAGTTCTTC
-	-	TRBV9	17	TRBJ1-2	CASSAGGVHANNYGYTF	TGTGCCAGCAGCGCGGGGGGAGTACATGCTAATAACTATGGCTACACCTTC
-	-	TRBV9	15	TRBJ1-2	CASSVGGDVGVGYTF	TGTGCCAGCAGCGTAGGCGGGGACGTAGGGGTTGGCTACACCTTC
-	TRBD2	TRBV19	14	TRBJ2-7	CASSPGLAVYEQYF	TGTGCCAGTTCCCCGGGACTAGCGGTCTACGAGCAGTACTTC
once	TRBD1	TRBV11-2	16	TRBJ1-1	CASSPGQGAFRTEAFF	TGTGCCAGCAGCCCGGGACAGGGGGCGTTTCGGACTGAAGCTTTCTTT
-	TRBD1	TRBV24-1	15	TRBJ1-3	CATSAHTGDGNTIYF	TGTGCCACCAGTGCCCATACAGGGGATGGAAACACCATATATTTT